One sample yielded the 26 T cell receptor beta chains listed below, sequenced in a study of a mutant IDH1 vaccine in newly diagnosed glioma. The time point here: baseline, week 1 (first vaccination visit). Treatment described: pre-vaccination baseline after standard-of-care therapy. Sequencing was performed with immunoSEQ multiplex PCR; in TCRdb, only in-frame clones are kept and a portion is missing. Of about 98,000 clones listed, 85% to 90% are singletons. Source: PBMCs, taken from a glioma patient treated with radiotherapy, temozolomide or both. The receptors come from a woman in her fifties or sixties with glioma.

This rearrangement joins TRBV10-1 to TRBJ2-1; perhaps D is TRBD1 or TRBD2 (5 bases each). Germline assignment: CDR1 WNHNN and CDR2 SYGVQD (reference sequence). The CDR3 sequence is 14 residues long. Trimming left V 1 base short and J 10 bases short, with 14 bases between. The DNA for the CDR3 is TGCGCCAGCAGTGAGTTTTATGGGGGAAAGGAGCAGTTCTTC. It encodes CASSEFYGGKEQFF.

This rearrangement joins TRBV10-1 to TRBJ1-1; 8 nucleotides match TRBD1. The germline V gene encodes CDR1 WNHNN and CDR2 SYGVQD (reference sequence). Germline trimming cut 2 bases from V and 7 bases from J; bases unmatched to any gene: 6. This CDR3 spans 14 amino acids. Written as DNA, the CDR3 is TGCGCCAGCAGTGAGCGACAGGGGTTCGGTGAAGCTTTCTTT. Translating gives CASSERQGFGEAFF.

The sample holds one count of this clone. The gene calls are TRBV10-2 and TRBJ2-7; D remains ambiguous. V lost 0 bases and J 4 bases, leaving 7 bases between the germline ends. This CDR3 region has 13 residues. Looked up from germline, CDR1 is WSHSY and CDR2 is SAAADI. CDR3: CASSESSAYEQYF. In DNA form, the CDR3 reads TGCGCCAGCAGTGAGTCATCAGCTTACGAGCAGTACTTC.

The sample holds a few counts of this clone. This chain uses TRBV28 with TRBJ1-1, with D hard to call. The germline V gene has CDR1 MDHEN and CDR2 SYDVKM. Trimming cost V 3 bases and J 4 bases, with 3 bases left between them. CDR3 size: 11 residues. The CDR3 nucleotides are TGTGCCAGCAGTTTGACCACTGAAGCTTTCTTT. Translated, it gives CASSLTTEAFF.

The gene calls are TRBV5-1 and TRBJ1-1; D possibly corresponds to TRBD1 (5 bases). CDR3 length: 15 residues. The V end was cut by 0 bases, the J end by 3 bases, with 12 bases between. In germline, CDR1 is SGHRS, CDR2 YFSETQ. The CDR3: CASSLDQGGHTEAFF. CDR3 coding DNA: TGCGCCAGCAGCTTGGATCAGGGAGGGCACACTGAAGCTTTCTTT.

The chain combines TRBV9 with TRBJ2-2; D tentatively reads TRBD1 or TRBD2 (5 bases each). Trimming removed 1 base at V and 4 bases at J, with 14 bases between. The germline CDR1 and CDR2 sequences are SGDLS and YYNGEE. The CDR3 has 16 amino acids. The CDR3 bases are TGTGCCAGCAGCGTATCTTTAGGGACCTCCACCGGGGAGCTGTTTTTT. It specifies CASSVSLGTSTGELFF.

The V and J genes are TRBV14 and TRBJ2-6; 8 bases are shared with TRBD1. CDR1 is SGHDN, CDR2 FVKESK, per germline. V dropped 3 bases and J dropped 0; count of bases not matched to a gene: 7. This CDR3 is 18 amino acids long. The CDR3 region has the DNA TGTGCCAGCAGCCATTTACAGGGGGTCCTCTCTGGGGCCAACGTCCTGACTTTC. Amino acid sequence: CASSHLQGVLSGANVLTF.

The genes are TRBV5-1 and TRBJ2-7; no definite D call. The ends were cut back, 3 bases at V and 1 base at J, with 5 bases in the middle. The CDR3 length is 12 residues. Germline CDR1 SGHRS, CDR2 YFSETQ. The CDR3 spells CASSSESYEQYF. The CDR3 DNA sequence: TGCGCCAGCAGCTCGGAGTCCTACGAGCAGTACTTC.

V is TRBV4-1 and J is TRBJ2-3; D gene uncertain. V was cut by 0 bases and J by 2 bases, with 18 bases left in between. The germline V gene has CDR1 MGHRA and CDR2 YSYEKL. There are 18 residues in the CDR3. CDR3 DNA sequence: TGCGCCAGCAGCCAAGACTACTATCTAATCGAGGTCACAGATACGCAGTATTTT. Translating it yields CASSQDYYLIEVTDTQYF.

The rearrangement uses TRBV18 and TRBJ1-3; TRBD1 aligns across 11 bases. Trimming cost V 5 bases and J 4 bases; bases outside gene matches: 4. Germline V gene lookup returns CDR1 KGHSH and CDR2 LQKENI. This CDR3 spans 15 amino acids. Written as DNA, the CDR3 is TGTGCCAGCTCAACGGGACAGGGGGACGGAAACACCATATATTTT. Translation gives CASSTGQGDGNTIYF.

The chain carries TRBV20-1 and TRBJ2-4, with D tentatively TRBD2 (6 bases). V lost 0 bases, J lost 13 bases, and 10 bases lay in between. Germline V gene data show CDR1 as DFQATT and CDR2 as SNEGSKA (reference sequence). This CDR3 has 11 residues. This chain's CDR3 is CSARDLGGQYF. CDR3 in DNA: TGCAGTGCTAGAGATTTGGGGGGACAGTACTTC.

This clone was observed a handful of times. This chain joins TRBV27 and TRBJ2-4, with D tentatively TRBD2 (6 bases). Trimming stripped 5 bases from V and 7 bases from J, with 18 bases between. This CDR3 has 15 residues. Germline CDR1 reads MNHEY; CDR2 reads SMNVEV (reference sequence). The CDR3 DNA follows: TGTGCCAGCAGTGATCGACGGCTCGGGAGTAACATTCAGTACTTC. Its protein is CASSDRRLGSNIQYF.

The CDR3 region is CASSSDKGGGYTF. The CDR3, as DNA: TGTGCCAGCAGCTCGGACAAAGGGGGAGGCTACACCTTC. The chain has TRBV2 and TRBJ1-2, with a possible D match to TRBD1 (6 bases). The germline V gene encodes CDR1 SNHLY and CDR2 FYNNEI. The germline V and J ends were trimmed by 6 bases and 8 bases, with 16 bases remaining between them. CDR3 size: 13 residues.

For the CDR3, the DNA is TGCGCCAGCAGCTTTCCTAAGGACGCGTCTGGGGCCAACGTCCTGACTTTC. It yields the protein CASSFPKDASGANVLTF. The chain links TRBV5-1 to TRBJ2-6; D is unresolved. Germline V gene data show CDR1 as SGHRS and CDR2 as YFSETQ. This CDR3 contains 17 residues. Trimming cost V 2 bases and J 1 base, with 13 bases left between them.

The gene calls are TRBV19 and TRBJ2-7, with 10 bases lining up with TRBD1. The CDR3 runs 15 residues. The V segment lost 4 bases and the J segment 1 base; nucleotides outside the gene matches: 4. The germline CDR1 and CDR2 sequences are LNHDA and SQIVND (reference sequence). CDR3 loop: CASSSGQGVSYEQYF. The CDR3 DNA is TGTGCCAGTAGTAGCGGACAGGGGGTTTCCTACGAGCAGTACTTC.

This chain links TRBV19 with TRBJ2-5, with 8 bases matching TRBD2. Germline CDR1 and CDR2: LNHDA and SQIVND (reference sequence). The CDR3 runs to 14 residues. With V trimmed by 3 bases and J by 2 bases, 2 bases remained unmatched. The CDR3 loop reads CASSMRGAQETQYF. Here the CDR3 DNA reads TGTGCCAGTAGTATGCGGGGGGCTCAAGAGACCCAGTACTTC. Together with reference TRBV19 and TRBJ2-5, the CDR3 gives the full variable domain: DGGITQSPKYLFRKEGQNVTLSCEQNLNHDAMYWYRQDPGQGLRLIYYSQIVNDFQKGDIAEGYSVSREKKESFPLTVTSAQKNPTAFYLCASSMRGAQETQYFGPGTRLLVL.

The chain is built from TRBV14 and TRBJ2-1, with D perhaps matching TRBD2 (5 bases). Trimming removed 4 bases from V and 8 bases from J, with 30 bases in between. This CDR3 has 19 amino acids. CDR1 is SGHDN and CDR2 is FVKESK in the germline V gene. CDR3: CASSRLKTRPLDFIDEQFF. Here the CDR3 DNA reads TGTGCCAGCAGCCGTCTTAAAACCCGGCCACTAGATTTTATTGATGAGCAGTTCTTC.

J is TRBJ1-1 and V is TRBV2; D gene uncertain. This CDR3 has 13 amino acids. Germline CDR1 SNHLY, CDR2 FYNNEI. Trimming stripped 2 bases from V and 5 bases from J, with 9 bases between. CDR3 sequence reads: CASSERQHTEAFF. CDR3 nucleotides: TGTGCCAGCAGTGAAAGGCAGCATACTGAAGCTTTCTTT.

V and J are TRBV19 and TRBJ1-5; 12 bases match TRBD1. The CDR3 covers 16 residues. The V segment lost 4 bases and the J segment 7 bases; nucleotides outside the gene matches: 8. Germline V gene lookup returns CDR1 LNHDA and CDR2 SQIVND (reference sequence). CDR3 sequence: CASSTYRDRGRQPQHF. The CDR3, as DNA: TGTGCCAGTAGTACTTACCGGGACAGGGGGCGCCAGCCCCAGCATTTT.

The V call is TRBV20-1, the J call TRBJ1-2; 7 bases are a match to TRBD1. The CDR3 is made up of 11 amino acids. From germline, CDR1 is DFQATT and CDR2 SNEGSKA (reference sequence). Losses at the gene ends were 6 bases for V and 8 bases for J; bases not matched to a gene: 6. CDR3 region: CSADRAGGYTF. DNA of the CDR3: TGCAGTGCAGACAGGGCCGGGGGCTACACCTTC.

For the CDR3, the DNA is TGTGCCAGTAGTCCGGGGGGCCACACTGAAGCTTTCTTT. Protein: CASSPGGHTEAFF. The chain has TRBV19 and TRBJ1-1, with D possibly matching TRBD1 (6 bases). The length of the CDR3 is 13 residues. Germline loops: CDR1 LNHDA, CDR2 SQIVND (reference sequence). V was trimmed by 5 bases and J by 3 bases, leaving 10 bases between them.

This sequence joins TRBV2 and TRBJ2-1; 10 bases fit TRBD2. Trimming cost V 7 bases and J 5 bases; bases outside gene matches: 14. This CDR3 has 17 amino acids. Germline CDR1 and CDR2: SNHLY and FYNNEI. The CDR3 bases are TGTGCCAGCAAGGCTAGCGGGAGTAGACCTACTGACAATGAGCAGTTCTTC. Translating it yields CASKASGSRPTDNEQFF.

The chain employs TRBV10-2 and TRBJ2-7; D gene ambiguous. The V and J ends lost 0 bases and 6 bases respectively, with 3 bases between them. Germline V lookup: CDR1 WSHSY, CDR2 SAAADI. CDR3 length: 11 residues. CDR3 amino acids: CASSESPEQYF. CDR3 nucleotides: TGCGCCAGCAGTGAGTCTCCCGAGCAGTACTTC.

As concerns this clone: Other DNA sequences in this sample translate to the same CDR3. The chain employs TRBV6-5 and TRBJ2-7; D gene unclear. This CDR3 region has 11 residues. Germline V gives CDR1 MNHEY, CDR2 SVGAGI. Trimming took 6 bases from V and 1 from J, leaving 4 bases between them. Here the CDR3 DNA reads TGTGCCAGCAGGAATTCCTACGAGCAGTACTTC. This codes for CASRNSYEQYF.

The DNA for the CDR3 is TGTGCCAGCAGTAACAGGGACCTGAACACTGAAGCTTTCTTT. This gives the protein CASSNRDLNTEAFF. This chain connects TRBV27 to TRBJ1-1, with D possibly being TRBD1 (6 bases). The CDR3 consists of 14 residues. CDR1 and CDR2 from the germline V gene are MNHEY and SMNVEV (reference sequence). V lost 5 bases and J lost 0, with 10 bases in between.

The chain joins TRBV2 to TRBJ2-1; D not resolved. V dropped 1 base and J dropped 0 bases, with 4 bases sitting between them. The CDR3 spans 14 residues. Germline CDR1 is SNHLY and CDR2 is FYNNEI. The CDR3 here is CASSEGPSYNEQFF. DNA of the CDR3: TGTGCCAGCAGTGAAGGGCCCTCCTACAATGAGCAGTTCTTC. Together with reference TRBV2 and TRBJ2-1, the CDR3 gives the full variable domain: EPEVTQTPSHQVTQMGQEVILRCVPISNHLYFYWYRQILGQKVEFLVSFYNNEISEKSEIFDDQFSVERPDGSNFTLKIRSTKLEDSAMYFCASSEGPSYNEQFFGPGTRLTVL.